This T cell receptor beta chain appears in the sequencing data of a study of blood T cell repertoires in COVID-19. Authors' analysis steps: Estimation of nucleated cell counts relied on the amplification of reference gene primers. Profiling relied on immunoSEQ multiplex PCR, and the TCRdb table lists in-frame clones only, not all of them. V and J calls and clone size are given by that table; D and trimming were obtained from the DNA. The sample has under 450,000 clones, over 65% seen once. The CDR3 is 15 amino acids. J gave up 7 bases and V 1 base, and 3 bases lay outside the gene matches. Germline CDR1 reads SSHAT; CDR2 reads FNYEAQ (reference sequence).

This clonotype was obtained from a human donor with acute or convalescent COVID-19. The donor label of this sample is uncertain. Specimen: peripheral blood. The chain links TRBV7-7 to TRBJ2-7, with TRBD2 identical over 14 bases. CDR3 in amino acids: CASSLGLAGGLEQYF. The CDR3 bases are TGTGCCAGCAGCTTAGGACTAGCGGGAGGGTTAGAGCAGTACTTC.